The 26 T cell receptor beta chains below all came from one sample that was sequenced in a study of STAT5B mutations in CD4+ large granular lymphocyte leukemia. The protocol was immunoSEQ multiplex PCR, while the TCRdb copy is restricted to in-frame clones and leaves out a portion. The data contain about 32,000 clones, just under 85% of them singletons. What was sequenced was CD4+ T cells from blood buffy coats. The source of these receptors is a human donor in good health.

This sequence joins TRBV6-5 and TRBJ2-7; TRBD1 is a possible D gene (6 bases). From germline, CDR1 is MNHEY and CDR2 SVGAGI. The CDR3 consists of 15 residues. With 6 bases removed from V and 2 bases from J, the gap between germline ends came to 17 bases. Here the CDR3 reads CASRGTNRDPYEQYF. CDR3 DNA sequence: TGTGCCAGCAGGGGCACAAACAGGGACCCCTACGAGCAGTACTTC.

The genes are TRBV5-1 and TRBJ2-6; 7 bases are a match to TRBD1. The CDR3 is made up of 17 amino acids. In germline, CDR1 is SGHRS, CDR2 YFSETQ. J lost 0 bases, V lost 4 bases, and 7 bases had no gene match. The CDR3 reads CASSALGTVSGANVLTF. DNA for the CDR3: TGCGCCAGCAGCGCGCTTGGGACAGTCTCTGGGGCCAACGTCCTGACTTTC.

V usage is TRBV5-1 and J usage is TRBJ2-7; 11 positions match TRBD2. Looked up from germline, CDR1 is SGHRS and CDR2 is YFSETQ. The V segment lost 4 bases and the J segment 5 bases; nucleotides outside the gene matches: 11. The CDR3 consists of 16 residues. As DNA, the CDR3 is TGCGCCAGCAGCCTCGGTACTAGCGGGAGAAGTGACGAGCAGTACTTC. Residues: CASSLGTSGRSDEQYF. Full variable domain (missing parts from reference TRBV5-1 and TRBJ2-7): KAGVTQTPRYLIKTRGQQVTLSCSPISGHRSVSWYQQTPGQGLQFLFEYFSETQRNKGNFPGRFSGRQFSNSRSEMNVSTLELGDSALYLCASSLGTSGRSDEQYFGPGTRLTVT.

V usage is TRBV30 and J usage is TRBJ1-1, with unresolved D. Per the germline V gene, CDR1 is GTSNPN and CDR2 is SVGIG (reference sequence). V gave up 3 bases and J gave up 4 bases, with 6 bases separating them. The CDR3 has 11 amino acids. The CDR3 loop reads CAWRTGTEAFF. The DNA for the CDR3 is TGTGCCTGGAGAACGGGCACTGAAGCTTTCTTT.

The chain combines TRBV7-8 with TRBJ1-4, with TRBD1 identical over 10 bases. This CDR3 spans 15 amino acids. V shed 1 base and J 8 bases; nucleotides not matched to a gene: 4. Germline V CDR1 and CDR2: SGHVS, FQNEAQ. The DNA of the CDR3 is TGTGCCAGCAGCTTAGAGCGGGACAGGGGCGAAAAACTGTTTTTT. This sequence encodes CASSLERDRGEKLFF.

V usage is TRBV11-2 and J usage is TRBJ2-3, with 7 positions matching TRBD2. Unmatched junction bases numbered 12, after V lost 4 bases and J lost 2 bases. Germline loops: CDR1 SGHAT, CDR2 FQNNGV. The CDR3 is 17 residues long. The CDR3 coding sequence is TGTGCCAGCAGCTGGAGGTCGACTAGCCTCCCCACAGATACGCAGTATTTT. Its translation is CASSWRSTSLPTDTQYF. The full variable domain, rest sourced from reference TRBV11-2 and TRBJ2-3, is EAGVAQSPRYKIIEKRQSVAFWCNPISGHATLYWYQQILGQGPKLLIQFQNNGVVDDSQLPKDRFSAERLKGVDSTLKIQPAKLEDSAVYLCASSWRSTSLPTDTQYFGPGTRLTVL.

This chain uses TRBV27 with TRBJ2-5; D gene unclear. V lost 3 bases, J lost 2 bases, and 4 bases lay in between. CDR1 and CDR2 from the germline V gene are MNHEY and SMNVEV (reference sequence). This CDR3 has 12 residues. CDR3 sequence: CASSLDQETQYF. The CDR3 nucleotides are TGTGCCAGCAGTTTGGATCAAGAGACCCAGTACTTC.

The CDR3 spells CASSPGGGNQPQHF. CDR3 DNA sequence: TGTGCCAGCAGCCCCGGGGGGGGGAATCAGCCCCAGCATTTT. This chain uses TRBV28 with TRBJ1-5; tentative D call: TRBD1 (5 bases). Deletions cut 6 bases from V and 4 bases from J, with 13 bases between. Germline V gene lookup returns CDR1 MDHEN and CDR2 SYDVKM. The CDR3 covers 14 residues.

The rearrangement uses TRBV19 and TRBJ1-5; D unclear. The CDR3 totals 13 residues. Germline V gene lookup returns CDR1 LNHDA and CDR2 SQIVND (reference sequence). The germline V and J ends were trimmed by 3 bases and 5 bases, with 8 bases remaining between them. CDR3 loop: CASSMESYQPQHF. The CDR3, as DNA: TGTGCCAGTAGTATGGAGTCCTATCAGCCCCAGCATTTT.

V and J are TRBV6-6 and TRBJ1-1; D uncertain. Trimming removed 6 bases from V and 3 bases from J, with 14 bases in between. The CDR3 is 14 residues long. Germline loops: CDR1 MNHNY, CDR2 SVGAGI (reference sequence). This chain's CDR3 is CASSSPATDTEAFF. DNA of the CDR3: TGTGCCAGCAGCTCCCCGGCAACAGACACTGAAGCTTTCTTT.

The chain links TRBV28 to TRBJ1-1; 8 positions match TRBD1. The germline CDR1 and CDR2 sequences are MDHEN and SYDVKM. The V and J ends lost 4 bases and 5 bases, in that order; junction bases with no gene match: 9. CDR3 length: 15 residues. DNA of the CDR3: TGTGCCAGCAGTTCATCCGGACAGGGAGGAACTGAAGCTTTCTTT. This translates into CASSSSGQGGTEAFF.

This clone has more than one count but fewer than ten. V gene TRBV30 combines with J gene TRBJ1-4, with TRBD1 as a possible D gene (6 bases). V was pared by 1 base and J by 13 bases, with 13 bases between. Per germline, CDR1 GTSNPN and CDR2 SVGIG (reference sequence). The CDR3 sequence is 12 residues long. This CDR3 reads CAWSDGQGRLFF. The CDR3 nucleotides are TGTGCCTGGAGTGATGGCCAGGGGCGACTGTTTTTT.

The gene calls are TRBV7-9 and TRBJ2-1; TRBD2 agrees at 9 bases. Germline values: CDR1 SEHNR, CDR2 FQNEAQ (reference sequence). The CDR3 contains 15 residues. The ends lost 2 bases at V and 4 bases at J; junction bases unmatched: 3. The CDR3: CASSLTSGRYNEQFF. The CDR3 coding sequence is TGTGCCAGCAGCTTAACAAGCGGGAGGTACAATGAGCAGTTCTTC. Drawing the rest from reference TRBV7-9 and TRBJ2-1, the complete variable domain is DTGVSQNPRHKITKRGQNVTFRCDPISEHNRLYWYRQTLGQGPEFLTYFQNEAQLEKSRLLSDRFSAERPKGSFSTLEIQRTEQGDSAMYLCASSLTSGRYNEQFFGPGTRLTVL.

The chain joins TRBV5-1 to TRBJ1-2; D remains ambiguous. The ends were cut back, 1 base at V and 8 bases at J, with 12 bases in the middle. Germline loops: CDR1 SGHRS, CDR2 YFSETQ. This CDR3 comprises 13 residues. The CDR3 DNA is TGCGCCAGCAGCTTGTCCCAGGTTGCGGGCTACACCTTC. It is translated as CASSLSQVAGYTF.

V usage is TRBV27 and J usage is TRBJ2-7; tentatively, D is TRBD1 (5 bases). V lost 6 bases to trimming and J lost 1 base, with 13 bases between them. This CDR3 contains 14 residues. Germline CDR1 and CDR2: MNHEY and SMNVEV (reference sequence). This CDR3 reads CASRLTSGSYEQYF. The CDR3 nucleotides are TGTGCCAGCAGGTTAACTTCAGGGTCCTACGAGCAGTACTTC.

The chain joins TRBV5-8 to TRBJ2-1; 12 nucleotides align to TRBD2. Trimming cost V 2 bases and J 7 bases; bases outside gene matches: 10. Germline V gene lookup returns CDR1 SGHTS and CDR2 YDEGEE. The CDR3 is made up of 17 amino acids. In nucleotides, the CDR3 is TGTGCCAGCAGCTTTGAATCGACTAGCGGGAGTGGTAATGAGCAGTTCTTC. It yields the protein CASSFESTSGSGNEQFF.

Only one count was recorded for this clone. The rearrangement uses TRBV28 and TRBJ2-7; 7 nucleotides align to TRBD2. The ends lost 8 bases at V and 6 bases at J; junction bases unmatched: 22. The length of the CDR3 is 17 residues. Per germline, CDR1 MDHEN and CDR2 SYDVKM. CDR3 sequence: CASGDGTNWDVGGEQYF. The CDR3 DNA is TGTGCCAGCGGGGACGGGACTAATTGGGATGTCGGAGGCGAGCAGTACTTC.

The chain combines TRBV7-2 with TRBJ2-7, with D perhaps matching TRBD2 (5 bases). The ends were cut back, 1 base at V and 4 bases at J, with 11 bases in the middle. The germline V gene encodes CDR1 SGHTA and CDR2 FQGNSA. The CDR3 loop spans 14 amino acids. CDR3 nucleotides: TGTGCCAGCAGCTTAGTAGCGTTGCCATACGAGCAGTACTTC. It translates to CASSLVALPYEQYF.

J is TRBJ2-5 and V is TRBV4-2; 7 bases match TRBD1. The CDR3 loop spans 17 amino acids. Germline CDR1 LGHNA, CDR2 YNFKEQ. Trimming cost V 1 base and J 5 bases; bases outside gene matches: 13. The CDR3 coding sequence is TGTGCCAGCAGCCAAGGAAGCCGACAGGGCCCAGGGGAGACCCAGTACTTC. Amino acid sequence: CASSQGSRQGPGETQYF.

The V gene is TRBV5-4, the J gene TRBJ2-4; D is possibly TRBD1 (5 bases). V lost 1 base and J lost 9, with 5 bases in between. The CDR3 consists of 11 residues. CDR1 is SGHNT and CDR2 is YYREEE in the germline V gene (reference sequence). Here the CDR3 reads CASSLRGIQYF. The CDR3 nucleotides are TGTGCCAGCAGCTTGAGGGGCATTCAGTACTTC.

V usage is TRBV6-4 and J usage is TRBJ1-2; 10 nucleotides align to TRBD1. The CDR3 spans 14 residues. Per germline, CDR1 MRHNA and CDR2 SNTAGT. J was trimmed by 7 bases and V by 5 bases; bases with no gene match: 7. This CDR3 is CASSPTGQGVGYTF. The CDR3 DNA follows: TGTGCCAGCAGTCCGACTGGACAGGGGGTTGGCTACACCTTC.

CDR3 in DNA: TGTGCCACCAGCAGAGACCTCCGGGCAGATACGCAGTATTTT. This gives the protein CATSRDLRADTQYF. The J gene is TRBJ2-3, the V gene TRBV15, with no clear D. Germline loops: CDR1 LNHNV, CDR2 YYDKDF (reference sequence). The CDR3 consists of 14 residues. Trimming took 0 bases from V and 4 from J, leaving 8 bases between them.

The chain recombines TRBV14 with TRBJ2-7, with TRBD1 identical over 8 bases. Germline CDR1 SGHDN, CDR2 FVKESK. V lost 2 bases, J lost 2 bases, and 2 bases stayed unmatched. This CDR3 region has 14 residues. The CDR3 reads CASSQQQGAYEQYF. The CDR3, as DNA: TGTGCCAGCAGCCAACAACAGGGGGCCTACGAGCAGTACTTC.

The chain has TRBV25-1 and TRBJ1-2; the D is unclear. V lost 2 bases, J lost 2 bases, and 12 bases lay in between. Looked up from germline, CDR1 is MGHDK and CDR2 is SYGVNS. The CDR3 runs 15 residues. CDR3 residues: CASSEVSDGNYGYTF. DNA of the CDR3: TGTGCCAGCAGTGAAGTTTCCGACGGAAACTATGGCTACACCTTC.

The table lists this clone with a few counts. The CDR3 DNA follows: TGTGCCAGCAGCTTGAAAGACTACGAGCAGTACTTC. Protein product: CASSLKDYEQYF. The chain has TRBV5-5 and TRBJ2-7; D gene uncertain. Germline CDR1 SGHKS, CDR2 YYEKEE (reference sequence). CDR3 length: 12 residues. V was pared by 1 base and J by 3 bases, with 5 bases between.

This clone was counted a few times. CDR3 in DNA: TGTGCCAGTAGTCTTGGGACTAGCGGGAGGGCCGGGGATAGTGGGGAGCTGTTTTTT. This gives the protein CASSLGTSGRAGDSGELFF. The chain couples TRBV19 to TRBJ2-2, with TRBD2 matching over 16 bases. Looked up from germline, CDR1 is LNHDA and CDR2 is SQIVND (reference sequence). V lost 5 bases and J lost 8; bases outside the gene matches: 14. The CDR3 has 19 amino acids. The full variable domain, its missing parts supplied by reference TRBV19 and TRBJ2-2, is DGGITQSPKYLFRKEGQNVTLSCEQNLNHDAMYWYRQDPGQGLRLIYYSQIVNDFQKGDIAEGYSVSREKKESFPLTVTSAQKNPTAFYLCASSLGTSGRAGDSGELFFGEGSRLTVL.